These 8 T cell receptor beta chains share one sample of origin, sequenced in a study of sequential checkpoint blockade in melanoma. Assay used: immunoSEQ multiplex PCR; TCRdb lists only in-frame clones, some missing. The sample has just over 9,000 clones, around three fifths seen once. Treatment in this sample: randomized to nivolumab then ipilimumab (arm A) or the reverse (arm B). Sequencing used CD8+ T cells sorted from blood (inferred from file names), obtained from a patient given nivolumab and ipilimumab in sequence. These receptors were collected from a human donor with melanoma.

The chain combines TRBV14 with TRBJ2-1; possible D gene TRBD2, 5 bases. Germline V lookup: CDR1 SGHDN, CDR2 FVKESK. The CDR3 loop spans 15 amino acids. V dropped 1 base and J dropped 0 bases, with 7 bases sitting between them. The CDR3 DNA follows: TGTGCCAGCAGCCAAGCGGGATTCTCCTACAATGAGCAGTTCTTC. Translated, it gives CASSQAGFSYNEQFF. Drawing the rest from reference TRBV14 and TRBJ2-1, the complete variable domain is EAGVTQFPSHSVIEKGQTVTLRCDPISGHDNLYWYRRVMGKEIKFLLHFVKESKQDESGMPNNRFLAERTGGTYSTLKVQPAELEDSGVYFCASSQAGFSYNEQFFGPGTRLTVL.

V and J are TRBV4-1 and TRBJ2-1; 13 positions agree with TRBD2. The J segment lost 0 bases and the V segment lost 2 bases, leaving 4 bases of the junction unmatched. Germline lookup yields CDR1 MGHRA and CDR2 YSYEKL. The CDR3 is made up of 18 amino acids. The CDR3 DNA sequence: TGCGCCAGCAGCCAATTCGGGACTAGCGGGGCCTCCTACAATGAGCAGTTCTTC. Amino acids: CASSQFGTSGASYNEQFF.

The V call is TRBV9, the J call TRBJ2-7, with D maybe TRBD2 (5 bases). V lost 0 bases to trimming and J lost 7 bases, with 11 bases between them. Germline V gives CDR1 SGDLS, CDR2 YYNGEE. The CDR3 totals 13 residues. The CDR3 sequence: CASSVGEGTEQYF. The CDR3 DNA is TGTGCCAGCAGCGTAGGAGAGGGCACTGAGCAGTACTTC.

Only one count was recorded for this clone. The chain links TRBV4-1 to TRBJ1-2; a weak D match, TRBD1 (6 bases). This CDR3 contains 17 residues. The V end was cut by 5 bases, the J end by 7 bases, with 26 bases between. Looked up from germline, CDR1 is MGHRA and CDR2 is YSYEKL. The CDR3 sequence is CASSAQPKGVFTTGYTF. CDR3 nucleotide sequence: TGCGCCAGCAGCGCTCAACCCAAGGGGGTTTTTACTACTGGCTACACCTTC.

This chain uses TRBV9 with TRBJ2-5; D is unresolved. With 4 bases removed from V and 1 base from J, the gap between germline ends came to 14 bases. Germline V lookup: CDR1 SGDLS, CDR2 YYNGEE. The CDR3 totals 15 residues. The CDR3 DNA follows: TGTGCCAGCAGCCCGCTCGGTTACTTCCAAGAGACCCAGTACTTC. Translating it yields CASSPLGYFQETQYF.

This chain joins TRBV27 and TRBJ2-2, with TRBD1 matching 10 bases. Germline loops: CDR1 MNHEY, CDR2 SMNVEV (reference sequence). The CDR3 runs to 14 residues. V shed 8 bases and J 2 bases; nucleotides not matched to a gene: 2. DNA for the CDR3: TGTGCCAGCCGGGACAGGGGTAACACCGGGGAGCTGTTTTTT. Translated: CASRDRGNTGELFF.

The rearrangement links TRBV25-1 to TRBJ2-7, with TRBD2 matching over 12 bases. Germline CDR1 reads MGHDK; CDR2 reads SYGVNS. Losses at the gene ends were 7 bases for V and 4 bases for J; bases not matched to a gene: 5. The CDR3 spans 14 residues. The DNA of the CDR3 is TGTGCCAGCACTAGCGGGGGGGCTATGTACGAGCAGTACTTC. It codes for CASTSGGAMYEQYF.

This clone is labeled as medium-sized. The chain links TRBV4-1 to TRBJ1-3, with a weak D call TRBD1 (6 bases). The V and J ends lost 2 bases and 0 bases respectively, with 14 bases between them. CDR1 is MGHRA and CDR2 is YSYEKL in the germline V gene. This CDR3 is 17 amino acids long. The CDR3 reads CASSQILNRVSGNTIYF. The CDR3 DNA reads as TGCGCCAGCAGCCAAATTCTTAACAGGGTCTCTGGAAACACCATATATTTT.